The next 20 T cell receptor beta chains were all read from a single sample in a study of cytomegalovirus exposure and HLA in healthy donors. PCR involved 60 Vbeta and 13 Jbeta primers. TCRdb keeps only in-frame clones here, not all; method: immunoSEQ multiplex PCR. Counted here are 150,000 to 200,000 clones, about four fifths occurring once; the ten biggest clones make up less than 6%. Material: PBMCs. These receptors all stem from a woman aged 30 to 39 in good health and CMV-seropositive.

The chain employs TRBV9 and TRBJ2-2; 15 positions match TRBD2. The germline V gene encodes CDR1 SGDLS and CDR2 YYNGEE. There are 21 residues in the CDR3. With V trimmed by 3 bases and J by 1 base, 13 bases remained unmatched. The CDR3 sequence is CASSAPSGTSGGIRNTGELFF. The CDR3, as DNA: TGTGCCAGCAGCGCGCCATCCGGGACTAGCGGGGGGATACGGAACACCGGGGAGCTGTTTTTT.

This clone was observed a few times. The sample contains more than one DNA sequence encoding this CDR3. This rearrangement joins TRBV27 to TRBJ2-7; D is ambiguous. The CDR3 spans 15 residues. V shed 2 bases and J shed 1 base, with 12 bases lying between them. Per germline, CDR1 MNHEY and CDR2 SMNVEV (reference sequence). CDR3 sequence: CASSLKGESSYEQYF. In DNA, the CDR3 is TGTGCCAGCAGTTTAAAAGGAGAGAGTTCCTACGAGCAGTACTTC.

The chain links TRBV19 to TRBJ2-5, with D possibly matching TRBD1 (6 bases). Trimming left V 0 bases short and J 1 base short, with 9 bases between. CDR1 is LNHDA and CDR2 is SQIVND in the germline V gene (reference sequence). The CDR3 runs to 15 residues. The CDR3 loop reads CASSIDKTGQETQYF. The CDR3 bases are TGTGCCAGTAGTATAGACAAGACAGGCCAAGAGACCCAGTACTTC. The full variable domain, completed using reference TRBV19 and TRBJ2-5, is DGGITQSPKYLFRKEGQNVTLSCEQNLNHDAMYWYRQDPGQGLRLIYYSQIVNDFQKGDIAEGYSVSREKKESFPLTVTSAQKNPTAFYLCASSIDKTGQETQYFGPGTRLLVL.

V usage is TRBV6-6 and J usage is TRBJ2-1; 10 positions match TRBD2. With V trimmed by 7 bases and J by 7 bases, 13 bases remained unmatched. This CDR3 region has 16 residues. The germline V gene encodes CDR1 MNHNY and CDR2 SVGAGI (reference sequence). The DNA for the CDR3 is TGTGCCAGCATAGTGCAGCGGGGGGGGGTAGGAAATGAGCAGTTCTTC. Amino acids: CASIVQRGGVGNEQFF.

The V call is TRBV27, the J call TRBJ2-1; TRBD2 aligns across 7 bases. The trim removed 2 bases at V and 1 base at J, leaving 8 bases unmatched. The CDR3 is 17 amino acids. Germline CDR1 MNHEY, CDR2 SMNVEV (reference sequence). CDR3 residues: CASSLGGRVGSYNEQFF. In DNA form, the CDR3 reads TGTGCCAGCAGTTTAGGGGGGAGGGTTGGGTCCTACAATGAGCAGTTCTTC.

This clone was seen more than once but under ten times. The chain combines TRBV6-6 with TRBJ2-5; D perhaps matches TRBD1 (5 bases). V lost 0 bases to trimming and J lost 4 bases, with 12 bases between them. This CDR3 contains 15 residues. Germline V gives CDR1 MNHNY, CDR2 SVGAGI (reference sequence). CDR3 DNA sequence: TGTGCCAGCAGTTACTCGAAGAATACAGGAGAGACCCAGTACTTC. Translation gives CASSYSKNTGETQYF.

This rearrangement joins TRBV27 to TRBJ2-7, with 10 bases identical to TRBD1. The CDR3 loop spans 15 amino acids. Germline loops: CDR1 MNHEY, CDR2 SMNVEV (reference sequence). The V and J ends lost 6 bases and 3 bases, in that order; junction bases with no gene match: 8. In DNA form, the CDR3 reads TGTGCCAGCAGAAGACCGGGACAGGGGTTCTACGAGCAGTACTTC. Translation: CASRRPGQGFYEQYF.

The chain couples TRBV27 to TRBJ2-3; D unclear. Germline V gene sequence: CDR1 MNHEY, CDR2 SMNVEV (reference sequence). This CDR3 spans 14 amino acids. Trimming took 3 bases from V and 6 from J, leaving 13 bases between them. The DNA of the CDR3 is TGTGCCAGCAGTTTGCTCCCGAGGTCGGATACGCAGTATTTT. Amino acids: CASSLLPRSDTQYF.

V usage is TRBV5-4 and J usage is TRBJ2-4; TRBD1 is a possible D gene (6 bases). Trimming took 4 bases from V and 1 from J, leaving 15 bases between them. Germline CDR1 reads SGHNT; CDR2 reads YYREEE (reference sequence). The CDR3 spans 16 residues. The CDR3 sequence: CASSGGLQGAKNIQYF. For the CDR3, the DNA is TGTGCCAGCAGCGGGGGTCTACAGGGTGCCAAAAACATTCAGTACTTC.

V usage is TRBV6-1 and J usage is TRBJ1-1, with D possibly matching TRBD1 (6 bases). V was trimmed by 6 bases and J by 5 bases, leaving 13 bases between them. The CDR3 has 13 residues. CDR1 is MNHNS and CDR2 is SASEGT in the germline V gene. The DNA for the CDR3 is TGTGCCAGCAGGTTTCAGGGGTGGACTGAAGCTTTCTTT. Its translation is CASRFQGWTEAFF.

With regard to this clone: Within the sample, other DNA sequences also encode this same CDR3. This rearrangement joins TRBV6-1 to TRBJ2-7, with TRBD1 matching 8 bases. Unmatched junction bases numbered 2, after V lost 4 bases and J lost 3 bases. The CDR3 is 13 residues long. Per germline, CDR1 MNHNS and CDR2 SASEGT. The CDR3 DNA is TGTGCCAGCAGTGCTACAGGGGGCTACGAGCAGTACTTC. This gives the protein CASSATGGYEQYF.

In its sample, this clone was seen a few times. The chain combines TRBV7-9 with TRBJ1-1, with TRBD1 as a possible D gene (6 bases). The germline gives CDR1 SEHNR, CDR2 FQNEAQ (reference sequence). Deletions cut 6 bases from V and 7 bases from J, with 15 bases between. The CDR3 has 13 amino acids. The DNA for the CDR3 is TGTGCCAGCAGTTCCCAGGGGTGGAGTGAAGCTTTCTTT. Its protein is CASSSQGWSEAFF. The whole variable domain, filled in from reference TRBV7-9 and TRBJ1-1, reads DTGVSQNPRHKITKRGQNVTFRCDPISEHNRLYWYRQTLGQGPEFLTYFQNEAQLEKSRLLSDRFSAERPKGSFSTLEIQRTEQGDSAMYLCASSSQGWSEAFFGQGTRLTVV.

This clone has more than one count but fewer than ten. CDR3 nucleotide sequence: TGTGCCAGCAGTGGAATAACAGGGCTCACCGGGGAGCTGTTTTTT. Residues: CASSGITGLTGELFF. The rearrangement links TRBV28 to TRBJ2-2; D might be TRBD1 (6 bases). The CDR3 is 15 residues long. The V and J ends lost 5 bases and 4 bases respectively, with 14 bases between them. Germline CDR1 is MDHEN and CDR2 is SYDVKM.

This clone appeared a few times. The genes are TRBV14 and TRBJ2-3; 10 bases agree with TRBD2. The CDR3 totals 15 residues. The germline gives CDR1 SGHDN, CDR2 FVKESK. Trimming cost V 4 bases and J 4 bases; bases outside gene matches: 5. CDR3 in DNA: TGTGCCAGCAGCCTACTAGCGGGACGTGCAGATACGCAGTATTTT. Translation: CASSLLAGRADTQYF.

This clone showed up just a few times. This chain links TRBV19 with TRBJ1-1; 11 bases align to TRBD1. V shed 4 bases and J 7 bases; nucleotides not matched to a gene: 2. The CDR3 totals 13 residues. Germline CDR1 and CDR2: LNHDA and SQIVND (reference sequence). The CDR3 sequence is CASSTDRGLEAFF. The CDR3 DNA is TGTGCCAGTAGTACGGACAGGGGGCTTGAAGCTTTCTTT. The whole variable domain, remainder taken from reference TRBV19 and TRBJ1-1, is DGGITQSPKYLFRKEGQNVTLSCEQNLNHDAMYWYRQDPGQGLRLIYYSQIVNDFQKGDIAEGYSVSREKKESFPLTVTSAQKNPTAFYLCASSTDRGLEAFFGQGTRLTVV.

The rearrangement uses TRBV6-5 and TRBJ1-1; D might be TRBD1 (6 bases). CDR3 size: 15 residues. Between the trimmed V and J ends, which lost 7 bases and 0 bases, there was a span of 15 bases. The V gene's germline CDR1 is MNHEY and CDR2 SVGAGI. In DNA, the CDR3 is TGTGCCAGCACCTTACGGACAGAATTGAACACTGAAGCTTTCTTT. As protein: CASTLRTELNTEAFF.

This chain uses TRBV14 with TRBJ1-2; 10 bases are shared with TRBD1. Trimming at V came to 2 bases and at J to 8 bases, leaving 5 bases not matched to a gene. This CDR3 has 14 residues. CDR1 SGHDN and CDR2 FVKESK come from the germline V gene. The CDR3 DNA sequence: TGTGCCAGCAGCCAACACGGACAGGGGGACGGCTACACCTTC. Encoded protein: CASSQHGQGDGYTF.

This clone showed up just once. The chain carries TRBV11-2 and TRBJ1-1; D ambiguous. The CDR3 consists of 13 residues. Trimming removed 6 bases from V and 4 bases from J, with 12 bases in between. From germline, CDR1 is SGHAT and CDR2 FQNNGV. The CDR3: CASSLPRGTEAFF. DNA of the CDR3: TGTGCCAGCAGTTTACCACGGGGCACTGAAGCTTTCTTT.

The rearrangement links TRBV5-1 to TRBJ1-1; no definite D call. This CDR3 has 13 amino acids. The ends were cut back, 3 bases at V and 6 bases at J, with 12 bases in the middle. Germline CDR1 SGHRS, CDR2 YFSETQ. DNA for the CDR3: TGCGCCAGCAGCTCGGGGTCAGGTGCTGAAGCTTTCTTT. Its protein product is CASSSGSGAEAFF.

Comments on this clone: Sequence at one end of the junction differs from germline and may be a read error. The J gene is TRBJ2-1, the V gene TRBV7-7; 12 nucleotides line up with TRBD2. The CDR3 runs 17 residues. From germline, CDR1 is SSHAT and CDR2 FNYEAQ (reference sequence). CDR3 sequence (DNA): TGTGCTAGCAGCTTAACTAGCGGGGGGCCCTTTTACAATGAGCAGTTCTTC. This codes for CASSLTSGGPFYNEQFF. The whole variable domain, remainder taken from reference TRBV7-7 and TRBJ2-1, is GAGVSQSPRYKVTKRGQDVTLRCDPISSHATLYWYQQALGQGPEFLTYFNYEAQPDKSGLPSDRFSAERPEGSISTLTIQRTEQRDSAMYRCASSLTSGGPFYNEQFFGPGTRLTVL.